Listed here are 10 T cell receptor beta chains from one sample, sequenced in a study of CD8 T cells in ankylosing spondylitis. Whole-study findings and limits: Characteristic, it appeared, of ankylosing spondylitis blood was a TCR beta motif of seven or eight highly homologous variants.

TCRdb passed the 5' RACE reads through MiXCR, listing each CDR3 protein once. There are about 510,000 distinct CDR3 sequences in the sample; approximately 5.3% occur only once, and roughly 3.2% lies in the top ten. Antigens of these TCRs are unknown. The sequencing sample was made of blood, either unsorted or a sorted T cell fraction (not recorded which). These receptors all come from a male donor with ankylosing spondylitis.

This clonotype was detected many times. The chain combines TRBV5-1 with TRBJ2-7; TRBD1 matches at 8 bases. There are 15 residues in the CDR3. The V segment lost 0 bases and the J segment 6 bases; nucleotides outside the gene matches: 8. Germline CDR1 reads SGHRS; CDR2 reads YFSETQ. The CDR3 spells CASSLGGTGYVEQYF. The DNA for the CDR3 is TGCGCCAGCAGCTTGGGAGGGACAGGTTACGTCGAGCAGTACTTC.

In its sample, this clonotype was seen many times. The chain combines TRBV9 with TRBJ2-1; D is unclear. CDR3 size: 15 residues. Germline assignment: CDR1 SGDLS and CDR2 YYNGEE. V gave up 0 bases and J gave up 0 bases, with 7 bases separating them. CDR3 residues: CASSVVGGSYNEQFF. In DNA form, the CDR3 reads TGTGCCAGCAGCGTAGTAGGCGGCTCCTACAATGAGCAGTTCTTC. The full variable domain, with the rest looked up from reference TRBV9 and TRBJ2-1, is DSGVTQTPKHLITATGQRVTLRCSPRSGDLSVYWYQQSLDQGLQFLIQYYNGEERAKGNILERFSAQQFPDLHSELNLSSLELGDSALYFCASSVVGGSYNEQFFGPGTRLTVL.

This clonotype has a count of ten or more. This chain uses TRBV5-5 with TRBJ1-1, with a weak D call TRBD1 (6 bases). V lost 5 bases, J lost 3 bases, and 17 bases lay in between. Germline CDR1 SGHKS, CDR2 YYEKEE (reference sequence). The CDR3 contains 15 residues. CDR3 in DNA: TGTGCCAGCAGGAGGGGAGGGGGGGTGTACACTGAAGCTTTCTTT. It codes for CASRRGGGVYTEAFF.

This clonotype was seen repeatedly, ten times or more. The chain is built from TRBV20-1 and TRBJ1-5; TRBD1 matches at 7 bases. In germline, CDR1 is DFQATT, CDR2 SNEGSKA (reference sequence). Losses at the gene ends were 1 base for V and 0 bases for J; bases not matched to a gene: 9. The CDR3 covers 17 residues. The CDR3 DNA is TGCAGTGCTAGAGGCAACCCGGGACAGATTAGCAATCAGCCCCAGCATTTT. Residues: CSARGNPGQISNQPQHF.

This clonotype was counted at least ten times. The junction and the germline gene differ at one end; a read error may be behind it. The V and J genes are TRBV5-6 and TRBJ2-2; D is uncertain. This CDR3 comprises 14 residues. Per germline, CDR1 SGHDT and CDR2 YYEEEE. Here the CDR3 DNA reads TGTGCCAGCAGGTTGGACCCTGACACCGGGGAGCTGTTTTTT. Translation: CASRLDPDTGELFF.

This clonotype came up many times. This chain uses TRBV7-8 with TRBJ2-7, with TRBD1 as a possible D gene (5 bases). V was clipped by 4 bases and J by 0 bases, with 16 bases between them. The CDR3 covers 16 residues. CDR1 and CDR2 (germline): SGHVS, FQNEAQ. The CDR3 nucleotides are TGTGCCAGCAGCTCACGGACACCCTTATTCTCCTACGAGCAGTACTTC. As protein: CASSSRTPLFSYEQYF.

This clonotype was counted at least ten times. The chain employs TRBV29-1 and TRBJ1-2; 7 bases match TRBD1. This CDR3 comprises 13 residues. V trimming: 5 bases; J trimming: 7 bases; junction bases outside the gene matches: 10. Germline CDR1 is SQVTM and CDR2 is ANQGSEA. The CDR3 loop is CSVRFGTAIGYTF. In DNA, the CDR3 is TGCAGCGTTCGGTTTGGGACAGCGATTGGCTACACCTTC.

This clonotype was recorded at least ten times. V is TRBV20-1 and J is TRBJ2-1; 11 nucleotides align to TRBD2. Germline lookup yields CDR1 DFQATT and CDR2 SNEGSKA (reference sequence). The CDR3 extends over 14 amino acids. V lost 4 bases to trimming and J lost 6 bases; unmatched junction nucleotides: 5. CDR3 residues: CSAMSTSGGNEQFF. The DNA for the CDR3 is TGCAGTGCTATGTCAACTAGCGGGGGCAATGAGCAGTTCTTC.

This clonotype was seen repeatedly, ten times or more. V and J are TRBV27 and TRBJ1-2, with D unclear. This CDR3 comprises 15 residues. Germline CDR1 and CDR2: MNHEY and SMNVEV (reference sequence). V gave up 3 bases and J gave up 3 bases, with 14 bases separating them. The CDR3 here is CASSFFPPRDYGYTF. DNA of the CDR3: TGTGCCAGCAGTTTTTTTCCCCCGAGGGACTATGGCTACACCTTC.

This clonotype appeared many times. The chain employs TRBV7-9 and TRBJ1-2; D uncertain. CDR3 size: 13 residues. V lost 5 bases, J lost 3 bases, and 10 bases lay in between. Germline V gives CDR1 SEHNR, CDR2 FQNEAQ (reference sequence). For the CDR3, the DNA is TGTGCCAGCAGCACGACGGTATACTATGGCTACACCTTC. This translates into CASSTTVYYGYTF.